This T cell receptor beta chain was documented in a study of beta chain features in type 1 diabetes. The sequenced template was cDNA made from the entire isolated RNA. Measured with immunoSEQ multiplex PCR; TCRdb has only the in-frame clones, and not every one. In the table there are about 340,000 clones, 9.3% of which are singletons. The study, taken as a whole, reports: For type 1 diabetes patients, VDJ junctions showed fewer insertions and more deletions. Shorter TCRB CDR3s, moderately but significantly so, marked every one of the four CD4+ subsets in Type 1 diabetes patients. In these data, an HLA type influence on TCRB rearrangement remained unresolved. The naive, central memory and Treg TCRB repertoires looked more alike in patients than they did in healthy donors.

J lost 2 bases, V lost 1 base, and 3 bases had no gene match. Germline CDR1 reads MNHEY; CDR2 reads SVGAGI. The length of the CDR3 is 15 residues. It was one heparinised blood draw, averaging around 120 mL, that each donor gave. To note about this clone: The antigen is not known.

This TCR was sampled from a young man with type 1 diabetes. J is TRBJ2-3 and V is TRBV6-5, with TRBD2 matching over 7 bases. Input material: central memory CD4+ T cells from blood. CDR3 residues: CASSYFGGITDTQYF. As DNA, the CDR3 is TGTGCCAGCAGTTACTTCGGGGGGATCACAGATACGCAGTATTTT.